Listed below are T cell receptor beta chains from one sample, sequenced in a study of patients and donors after allogeneic stem cell transplantation. From the RT-PCR reads, TCRdb called clonotypes with MiXCR, one entry per CDR3 protein. Of 90,000 to 120,000 distinct CDR3 sequences listed, less than 45% are singletons. The specimen was blood, either unsorted or a sorted T cell fraction (not recorded which). The origin of the receptors is a human donor who was either an allogeneic HSCT recipient or a stem cell or donor lymphocyte infusion donor (not recorded which). It is not recorded whose cells these are; they may come from a transplant donor. The CDR3 runs from the conserved cysteine through the conserved F or W. The D gene is left open where the match is weak. Clone size appears in some rows only: once, few, many, or a class for an expanded clone.

CASSFTGGAGANVLTF	TGTGCCAGCAGCTTCACAGGGGGCGCTGGGGCCAACGTCCTGACTTTC	TRBV11-2	TRBD1	.	TRBJ2-6
CASPQGNQPQHF	TGCGCCAGTCCACAGGGAAATCAGCCCCAGCATTTT	TRBV5-1	.	.	TRBJ1-5
CASSYSGRGYTF	TGTGCCAGCAGTTACTCGGGTCGGGGCTACACCTTC	TRBV6-5	.	.	TRBJ1-2
CAISSTGLETQYF	TGTGCCATCAGTTCTACAGGTTTGGAGACCCAGTACTTC	TRBV10-3	.	.	TRBJ2-5
CSVEAQTANTEAFF	TGCAGCGTTGAAGCTCAAACAGCCAACACTGAAGCTTTCTTT	TRBV29-1	.	many	TRBJ1-1
CASSSLIHTDTQYF	TGTGCCAGCAGTTCCCTAATTCACACAGATACGCAGTATTTT	TRBV28	.	.	TRBJ2-3
CASSLLGKVDTQYF	TGTGCCAGCAGCTTGCTAGGGAAGGTAGATACGCAGTATTTT	TRBV11-2	.	few	TRBJ2-3
CASKLRGVNTEAFF	TGTGCCAGCAAGCTCAGAGGGGTGAACACTGAAGCTTTCTTT	TRBV28	.	.	TRBJ1-1
CSLAASNQPQHF	TGCAGCTTGGCGGCTAGCAATCAGCCCCAGCATTTT	TRBV20-1	.	few	TRBJ1-5
CASSYLGRRNEQFF	TGTGCCAGCAGTTATTTAGGGCGGCGAAATGAGCAGTTCTTC	TRBV6-2/TRBV6-3	.	few	TRBJ2-1
CASSVEIPGEKLFF	TGTGCCAGCAGCGTAGAGATCCCAGGGGAAAAACTGTTTTTT	TRBV7-2	.	.	TRBJ1-4
CASIRDRTLYSGNTIYF	TGTGCCAGCATCCGGGACAGGACCCTCTACTCTGGAAACACCATATATTTT	TRBV2	TRBD1	.	TRBJ1-3
CAISRLHPTGELFF	TGTGCCATCAGCCGGTTACATCCCACCGGGGAGCTGTTTTTT	TRBV10-3	.	.	TRBJ2-2
CASSLRGSTDTQYF	TGTGCCAGCAGCTTAAGAGGGAGCACAGATACGCAGTATTTT	TRBV7-2	.	.	TRBJ2-3
CASSLARGAQPQHF	TGTGCCAGCAGCTTAGCCCGAGGAGCTCAGCCCCAGCATTTT	TRBV7-2	.	few	TRBJ1-5
CASSLMGANTEAFF	TGTGCCAGCAGTTTAATGGGGGCGAACACTGAAGCTTTCTTT	TRBV27	.	.	TRBJ1-1
CASSPSHRVLNTEAFF	TGCGCCAGCAGCCCCTCACACCGGGTCCTAAACACTGAAGCTTTCTTT	TRBV4-3	.	few	TRBJ1-1
CASRRGETQYF	TGTGCCAGCAGGAGAGGGGAGACCCAGTACTTC	TRBV6-2/TRBV6-3	.	.	TRBJ2-5
CASSQTSATDTQYF	TGTGCCAGCAGCCAGACTAGCGCCACAGATACGCAGTATTTT	TRBV4-2	TRBD2	.	TRBJ2-3
CASSPDSINSPLHF	TGTGCCAGCAGCCCGGACAGTATCAATTCACCCCTCCACTTT	TRBV6-6	.	.	TRBJ1-6
CASSSRKKAFF	TGTGCCAGCTCAAGCCGCAAGAAAGCTTTCTTT	TRBV6-5	.	few	TRBJ1-1
CASSRGQGVNSPLHF	TGTGCCAGCAGTCGAGGACAGGGTGTGAATTCACCCCTCCACTTT	TRBV12-3/TRBV12-4	TRBD1	few	TRBJ1-6
CSAGRGVRTGELFF	TGCAGCGCCGGTCGGGGAGTGAGGACCGGGGAGCTGTTTTTT	TRBV29-1	.	.	TRBJ2-2
CASSYRYTVLSYNEQFF	TGTGCCAGCAGTTACCGGTATACCGTACTCTCCTACAATGAGCAGTTCTTC	TRBV6-2/TRBV6-3	.	.	TRBJ2-1
CASSLGTSSNEQFF	TGTGCCAGCAGCTTAGGGACTAGTTCCAATGAGCAGTTCTTC	TRBV7-9	TRBD2	.	TRBJ2-1
CAISKDWTSSYEQYF	TGTGCCATCAGTAAGGACTGGACGAGCTCCTACGAGCAGTACTTC	TRBV10-3	.	.	TRBJ2-7
CASSQVPTGNTEAFF	TGTGCCAGCAGCCAAGTCCCGACAGGGAACACTGAAGCTTTCTTT	TRBV7-9	.	.	TRBJ1-1
CSVMDRAKTQYF	TGCAGCGTGATGGACAGGGCGAAGACCCAGTACTTC	TRBV29-1	TRBD1	.	TRBJ2-5
CASSLVTGVGDEAFF	TGTGCCAGCAGCTTAGTCACAGGCGTCGGGGATGAAGCTTTCTTT	TRBV7-2	.	few	TRBJ1-1
CASSLGWARIAFF	TGTGCCAGCAGCTTGGGTTGGGCAAGAATCGCTTTCTTT	TRBV5-6	.	many	TRBJ1-1
CASSFELVLLAGELFF	TGTGCCAGCAGCTTCGAACTAGTCTTGCTTGCCGGGGAGCTGTTTTTT	TRBV7-8	.	.	TRBJ2-2
CAISVMYATNEKLFF	TGTGCCATCAGTGTTATGTATGCAACTAATGAAAAACTGTTTTTT	TRBV10-3	.	many	TRBJ1-4
CASSAVETQYF	TGTGCCAGCAGCGCAGTAGAGACCCAGTACTTC	TRBV2	.	few	TRBJ2-5
CASSLAGGNTEAFF	TGTGCCAGCAGTTTAGCAGGGGGGAACACTGAAGCTTTCTTT	TRBV12-3/TRBV12-4	.	few	TRBJ1-1
CASSPTGLPNQETQYF	TGCGCCAGCAGCCCCACGGGACTTCCGAATCAAGAGACCCAGTACTTC	TRBV4-3	.	.	TRBJ2-5
CASTWGGYEQYF	TGTGCCAGCACTTGGGGGGGCTACGAGCAGTACTTC	TRBV28	TRBD2	.	TRBJ2-7
CASRPWTSGNTGELFF	TGTGCCAGCAGACCCTGGACTAGCGGAAACACCGGGGAGCTGTTTTTT	TRBV28	TRBD2	few	TRBJ2-2
CASNIQGYTEAFF	TGTGCCAGCAACATTCAGGGGTATACTGAAGCTTTCTTT	TRBV7-2	.	many	TRBJ1-1
CASSKVLAAGDTQYF	TGTGCCAGCAGCAAAGTGCTAGCGGCCGGGGATACGCAGTATTTT	TRBV5-4	TRBD2	.	TRBJ2-3
CASSLGSQPQHF	TGTGCCAGCAGTTTAGGTTCTCAGCCCCAGCATTTT	TRBV12-3/TRBV12-4	.	.	TRBJ1-5